The clone carrying this T cell receptor beta chain was recorded once. As processed by the authors: Estimates of nucleated cell counts were drawn from the amplification of reference gene primers. The table came from immunoSEQ multiplex PCR; TCRdb's copy has only in-frame clones and leaves some out. That table supplies the V and J calls and clone size; D and trimming were determined from the DNA. The repertoire includes fewer than 200,000 clones, 84% of them detected once, and roughly 8% sits in the top ten. The sample is drawn from a study of blood T cell repertoires in COVID-19. Sequencing was carried out using peripheral blood. This receptor was taken from a man between 40 and 49 years old who had recovered from COVID-19.

In DNA, the CDR3 is TGTGCCAGCAGCGAACTAGCGGCACTCACAGATACGCAGTATTTT. As protein: CASSELAALTDTQYF. The V and J genes are TRBV9 and TRBJ2-3; 8 bases agree with TRBD2. This CDR3 is 15 amino acids long. Per the germline V gene, CDR1 is SGDLS and CDR2 is YYNGEE. With V trimmed by 3 bases and J by 2 bases, 5 bases remained unmatched.